This TCR beta chain originates from a study of technical replicates of blood from a few donors. Assay: immunoSEQ multiplex PCR; the TCRdb copy retains only in-frame clones and omits some. The table includes 65,000 to 80,000 clones, roughly 93% detected once. The germline V gene has CDR1 MDHEN and CDR2 SYDVKM. V was pared by 5 bases and J by 0 bases, with 10 bases between. This CDR3 is built from 15 residues. J is TRBJ1-4 and V is TRBV28; tentatively, D is TRBD1 (5 bases). Sequenced: T cells isolated from PBMCs. The receptor's source is a human donor in good health. The CDR3 DNA reads as TGTGCCAGCAGTGAAAACAGGTCAACTAATGAAAAACTGTTTTTT. Translation: CASSENRSTNEKLFF.